Listed below are T cell receptor beta chains from one sample, sequenced in a study of T cell repertoires in cytomegalovirus infection. TCRdb used MiXCR to reprocess the reads, holding one entry per CDR3 protein. The table includes 450,000 to 600,000 distinct CDR3 sequences, roughly 43% detected once. These receptors have no identified antigens. Sequencing was performed on cultured PBMCs, taken from culture after CMV antigen stimulation. The receptors here all came from a human donor in good health (CMV status not recorded). Some clones in this sample may be carry-over from other donors' samples. The CDR3 runs from the conserved cysteine through the conserved F or W. The D gene is left open where the match is weak. The size of a clone is reported for some rows only, either as once, few or many, or as a class for expanded clones.

CDR3nt,CDR3aa,abundance,d_gene,j_gene,v_gene
TGTGCCAGCAGTTACGAGTGGGCTATCAGCCCAAATGAGCAGTTCTTC,CASSYEWAISPNEQFF,once,.,TRBJ2-1,TRBV6-5
TGTGCCAGCAGCCCAAGAAGACTAGCGGGGATTACTAGCACAGATACGCAGTATTTT,CASSPRRLAGITSTDTQYF,many,TRBD2,TRBJ2-3,TRBV7-8
TGTGCCAGCAGTCGTGGACAGGGTCCCTACGAGCAGTACTTC,CASSRGQGPYEQYF,many,TRBD1,TRBJ2-7,TRBV7-2
TGTGCCAGCAGTTACGGCTTTGAAGCTTTCTTT,CASSYGFEAFF,few,.,TRBJ1-1,TRBV12-3/TRBV12-4
TGTGCCAGCAGCTTGGGAGGTTACTCTGGAAACACCATATATTTT,CASSLGGYSGNTIYF,few,.,TRBJ1-3,TRBV7-2
TGTGCCAGCAGCAGACTAGTGTCCGGGGAGCTGTTTTTT,CASSRLVSGELFF,once,.,TRBJ2-2,TRBV7-3
TGTGCCAGCAGTCCCCGACTCGCGGGGGGGCCCGGAGCAGATACGCAGTATTTT,CASSPRLAGGPGADTQYF,.,TRBD2,TRBJ2-3,TRBV6-1
TGTGCCAGCAGGAAACTGAGGGCAGATACGCAGTATTTT,CASRKLRADTQYF,few,.,TRBJ2-3,TRBV6-5
TGTGCCAGCAGCCCGGGACGGAGTAATGAAAAAATGTTTTTT,CASSPGRSNEKMFF,.,.,TRBJ1-4,TRBV7-2
TGTGCCAGCAGTGACCGGCGGCTGGGGGATACGCAGTATTTT,CASSDRRLGDTQYF,.,.,TRBJ2-3,TRBV6-4
TGTGCCAGCTCTCCCGCGGCGGCTAGGAGAAACATTCAGTACTTC,CASSPAAARRNIQYF,.,.,TRBJ2-4,TRBV27
TGTGCCAGCAGTAAAATGACAGGCAATCAGCCCCAGCATTTT,CASSKMTGNQPQHF,.,.,TRBJ1-5,TRBV28
TGTGCCATCTTCAGTGTTGGGGACAGGGCACGATTC,CAIFSVGDRARF,.,TRBD1,TRBJ2-1,TRBV10-3
TGTGCCAGCAGCTTTCGGGCAGACAGTTCCTACGAGCAGTACTTC,CASSFRADSSYEQYF,.,.,TRBJ2-7,TRBV11-2
TGTGCCAGCAGCCCGGACAGGGGGAGATATGGCTACACCTTC,CASSPDRGRYGYTF,few,TRBD1,TRBJ1-2,TRBV7-2
TGTGCCAGCAGTTCAGGGGGGAGGGATGAAGCTTTCTTT,CASSSGGRDEAFF,few,TRBD1,TRBJ1-1,TRBV28
TGTGCCAGCAGCTTAACCGGGGACAATGAGCAGTTCTTC,CASSLTGDNEQFF,few,.,TRBJ2-1,TRBV12-3/TRBV12-4
TGTGCCAGCAGCTCGTTCGGGGGCGGCAACACTGAAGCTTTCTTT,CASSSFGGGNTEAFF,.,.,TRBJ1-1,TRBV11-2
TGTGCCAGCAGTTTAGCGGTGGGTTCTGGAAACACCATATATTTT,CASSLAVGSGNTIYF,few,.,TRBJ1-3,TRBV12-3/TRBV12-4
TGTGCCAGCAGCCCGGGCACTACGGCTGAAGCTTTCTTT,CASSPGTTAEAFF,.,.,TRBJ1-1,TRBV12-3/TRBV12-4
TGTGCCAGCAGCTTCTGGAAGGGTGAGGGCACTGAAGCTTTCTTT,CASSFWKGEGTEAFF,.,.,TRBJ1-1,TRBV7-6
TGTGCCAGCAGCCTCACTAGCGGGAGGGCCTCCGGGGAGCTGTTTTTT,CASSLTSGRASGELFF,.,TRBD2,TRBJ2-2,TRBV7-9
TGTGCCATCAGCAAGGTGGATGTGAATGAAGCTTTCTTT,CAISKVDVNEAFF,.,.,TRBJ1-1,TRBV10-3
TGTGCCAGCAGTTACGACAGGCCCTACAATGAGCAGTTCTTC,CASSYDRPYNEQFF,.,.,TRBJ2-1,TRBV6-5
TGTGCCAGCAGTTACGCAGGGCGATCTGGCTACACCTTC,CASSYAGRSGYTF,.,.,TRBJ1-2,TRBV6-8
TGTGCCAGCAGCTTAGACAGAATCAATGAGCAGTTCTTC,CASSLDRINEQFF,many,.,TRBJ2-1,TRBV7-2
TGTGCCAGCAGGCGAGGGGATCAGCCCCAGCATTTT,CASRRGDQPQHF,few,.,TRBJ1-5,TRBV12-3/TRBV12-4
TGTGCCAGCAGCTTAGCGGTCCAAGAGACCCAGTACTTC,CASSLAVQETQYF,many,.,TRBJ2-5,TRBV7-2
TGTGCCAGCAGCTCTAGGGGGACAGGGTACCAAGAGACCCAGTACTTC,CASSSRGTGYQETQYF,.,TRBD1,TRBJ2-5,TRBV7-9
TGTGCCAGCAGCTTAATCCCTAAGAATGAGCAGTTCTTC,CASSLIPKNEQFF,few,.,TRBJ2-1,TRBV7-8
TGTGCCAGCAGTTCCCCTGAGGGCTATGGCTACACCTTC,CASSSPEGYGYTF,few,.,TRBJ1-2,TRBV12-3/TRBV12-4
TGTGCCAGCTTGCCTAGCCCTGCCTACGAGCAGTACTTC,CASLPSPAYEQYF,.,.,TRBJ2-7,TRBV7-8
TGCAGTGTTTTAGCAGGGTGGTCCTACGAGCAGTACTTC,CSVLAGWSYEQYF,few,.,TRBJ2-7,TRBV20-1
TGTGCCAGCAGCTTAGTAGCGGCGGGCGGTGACATTCAGTACTTC,CASSLVAAGGDIQYF,.,.,TRBJ2-4,TRBV7-2
TGTGCCAATAGACGACTAGCGGGGGTCACAGATACGCAGTATTTT,CANRRLAGVTDTQYF,.,TRBD2,TRBJ2-3,TRBV12-3/TRBV12-4
TGTGCCAGCAGCCCCGGACTAGCGGGAGTAAAAGAGACCCAGTACTTC,CASSPGLAGVKETQYF,.,TRBD2,TRBJ2-5,TRBV7-2
TGTGCCAGCAGCTTCCTCGGACAGGGGGCGGGCGAGCAGTACTTC,CASSFLGQGAGEQYF,once,TRBD1,TRBJ2-7,TRBV7-2
TGCGCCAGCAGCCAAGAGGGTAGCGGGGGGGCCAGGCGACACGAGCAGTACTTC,CASSQEGSGGARRHEQYF,few,TRBD2,TRBJ2-7,TRBV4-1
TGTGCCAGCAGCTTGGTAGCGGGAGATGACGAGCAGTACTTC,CASSLVAGDDEQYF,.,TRBD2,TRBJ2-7,TRBV5-6
TGTGCCAGCAGTTTCCCCGACTCCTACAATGAGCAGTTCTTC,CASSFPDSYNEQFF,.,.,TRBJ2-1,TRBV28
TGTGCCAGCAGCTTATTTTTCCCAGGGGGCGGAAGCACTGAAGCTTTCTTT,CASSLFFPGGGSTEAFF,.,TRBD1,TRBJ1-1,TRBV7-6
TGTGCCAGCACCCGGACAGGGGGCTTAGTCGGAGGTGTCACCGGGGAGCTGTTTTTT,CASTRTGGLVGGVTGELFF,.,TRBD1,TRBJ2-2,TRBV5-5
TGTGCCACCAGCCTAAACAGGGGTGGCTATGGCTACACCTTC,CATSLNRGGYGYTF,.,TRBD1,TRBJ1-2,TRBV15
TGTGCCAGCAGCTCAAAGCGGGGGGGGTACAATGAGCAGTTCTTC,CASSSKRGGYNEQFF,few,TRBD2,TRBJ2-1,TRBV7-8